The clone carrying this T cell receptor beta chain was picked up a small number of times. Under the authors' procedure: Estimation of nucleated cell counts was performed using reference gene primer amplification. Assay: immunoSEQ multiplex PCR; the TCRdb copy retains only in-frame clones and omits some. Clone size and V and J calls were adopted from that table, with D and trimming inferred from the DNA. The sample yields 200,000 to 250,000 clones, about four fifths seen once. This entry is derived from a study of blood T cell repertoires in COVID-19. Whole-study context: The United States, Italy and Spain supplied acute and convalescent COVID-19 samples. Sample material is recorded as cDNA or gDNA derived from T cells, B-cell-depleted T cells, or PBMCs.

Germline CDR1 and CDR2: MNHNY and SVGAGI (reference sequence). CDR3 length: 12 residues. V was cut by 7 bases and J by 7 bases, with 11 bases left in between. This TCR was recovered from a woman aged 25 to 39 who had recovered from COVID-19. Sequenced sample: peripheral blood. The chain has TRBV6-6 and TRBJ1-5; D call uncertain. In DNA form, the CDR3 reads TGTGCCAGCACCCTGACGGGACAGCCCCAGCATTTT. Its protein product is CASTLTGQPQHF.